This T cell receptor beta chain was found in a study of graft-versus-host responses after intestinal transplantation. Study at large: Grafts were multivisceral, liver-intestinal, or isolated intestinal. Study-level results: Recipient marrow held GvH clones, some first seen in ileum or blood. Elevated graft-versus-host to host-versus-graft clonal ratios in allografts were recorded for patients with graft-donor T cell macrochimerism.

This CDR3 spans 13 amino acids. Germline values: CDR1 SSHAT, CDR2 FNYEAQ (reference sequence). Sequenced by immunoSEQ multiplex PCR; TCRdb stores in-frame clones only, minus some. The table lists more than 65,000 clones, over 75% of them singletons. Points on this clone: The target antigen is unknown. The junction departs from germline at one end; a sequencing error may be responsible.

This specimen was unstimulated CD4+ T cells sorted from spleen or lymph node cells, taken before transplant. The chain has TRBV7-7 and TRBJ2-5; a possible D gene is TRBD1 (6 bases). The clonotype was recovered from a human donor who was the organ donor for an intestinal transplant. The CDR3 loop is CASSSHRDATQYF. In DNA, the CDR3 is TGTGCTAGCAGCTCCCACAGGGACGCGACCCAGTACTTC.